This T cell receptor (beta chain) was recovered during a study of neurological immune-mediated disorders (dated by TCRdb to the late 2010s). About the study as a whole: Among the roughly 35 multiple sclerosis patients, approximately 30 had relapsing-remitting MS and 3 had secondary progressive MS. Peripheral blood TCR-beta repertoires from HTLV-I-associated myelopathy (HAM/TSP) patients, multiple sclerosis patients and healthy controls were compared by UMI-based sequencing. Longitudinal samples, technical triplicates and paired sorted CD4+ and CD8+ T-cell subsets, alongside PBMC samples, were included among the roughly 100 TCR-beta libraries. The cohort included some 70 subjects: approximately 15 with HAM/TSP, some 35 with multiple sclerosis, and 20 healthy controls.

This clonotype has at least ten counts. It lacks a known antigen. No quality values exist for individual bases; no much larger clone is one base distant. Overall study results and their limits: TCR clonal expansion was greatest in HAM/TSP patients and smallest in MS patients, who ranked below even healthy controls. Across subjects, expanded clones never shared an identical CDR3 amino acid sequence, which suggests that the TCR-beta repertoires in every group were private. No association of the MS cluster with clinical or MRI features was observed, and the need for larger cohorts was stated by the authors. Phylogenetic analysis grouped repertoires from 18 of 34 MS patients into a cluster of related CDR3 sequences, suggesting a possible repertoire-level signature.

cDNA synthesis used template-switch 5'RACE with a primer carrying a 10-nucleotide random unique molecular identifier tagging each TCR transcript. Every sequencing run covered 15-18 subjects and yielded more than 170 million TCR-beta sequences. Total RNA was extracted with the RNeasy kit. The KAPA Real-time Library Amplification kit was used to amplify TCR-beta VDJ regions with primers targeting the TCR constant region and the 5'RACE anchor. Sample indexes and Illumina adaptors were added in a first PCR, after which library yield was increased in a second PCR. The roughly 650 bp TCR product was size-selected on a 2% E-gel SizeSelection system after Ampure bead purification. Library quality was checked on a Bioanalyzer, concentration was measured with Qubit, and libraries were quantified with the Kapa Library Quantification kit before pooling. An Illumina HiSeq 2500 was used to sequence the libraries paired-end at 2 x 150 bp. To increase sequence diversity, about 25-30% phiX was spiked into each library pool. Under the source paper's analysis protocol: The UMI-based MiGEC pipeline processed quality-filtered reads and removed over 90% of raw TCR sequences during error correction. IMGT germline references were used for aligning VDJ genes, and each clonotype was defined as a unique CDR3 amino acid sequence together with its V-J genes. Clonal expansion, Shannon diversity and CDR3 relatedness (CalcPairwiseDistances, ClusterSamples) were evaluated with VDJtools, and phylogenetic trees were built with CLCbio workbench. A clone was classed as expanded if it had 8 or more unique UMIs, a cutoff based on coefficient-of-variation modelling across technical triplicates. TCRdb cleaned the public reads at Q25 with fastp, built clones with MiXCR and kept in-frame beta chains. For every CDR3 protein sequence, its rows merge into one entry that carries the most common genes and DNA. These V and J calls are TCRdb output, not the study's own analysis. Counted in this sample were tens of thousands of distinct CDR3 sequences; about 4.2% of them appeared once. The ten biggest clones cover roughly 2% of the sample.

TCR libraries for sorted subsets were made from some 1 million sorted CD4+ or CD8+ T cells. The multiple sclerosis patients were enrolled in a US clinical protocol that evaluated disease progression with magnetic resonance imaging. Peripheral blood underwent Ficoll-Hypaque density gradient centrifugation to isolate PBMCs, which were then cryopreserved in liquid nitrogen. The study also sequenced paired sorted CD4+ and CD8+ subsets from healthy controls, HAM/TSP patients and MS patients. Spanning cysteine to phenylalanine, the CDR3 consists of 13 amino acids. The only DNA kept is the CDR3, 39 bases in frame from the first base. Deletion took 5 bases off V and 3 bases off J, with a span of 10 bases between the germline ends. For CDR1 and CDR2, the germline V gene lists SGHAT and FQNNGV.

The receptor was isolated from a woman aged 40 to 50 with multiple sclerosis. The rearranged segments are TRBV11-2 and TRBJ2-5, with the D gene too uncertain to name. Specimen: CD4+ T cells from blood. The CDR3 in this case is CASSPGNEETQYF. The nucleotide sequence is TGTGCCAGCAGCCCCGGAAACGAAGAGACCCAGTACTTC.